This TCR beta chain was recovered during a study of cytomegalovirus exposure and HLA in healthy donors. Findings of the study overall: In a later analysis, several top co-occurrence clusters appeared linked to parvovirus B19, influenza, CMV and Epstein-Barr virus. Some TCR beta chains (roughly 160 of them) were listed as cytomegalovirus-associated. Later on, a genetic analysis was performed. It linked a missense variant in DCLRE1C with V- and J-gene trimming of TCR beta. With high specificity and sensitivity, the classifier reportedly diagnosed cytomegalovirus status.

The PCR employed 60 Vbeta primers together with 13 Jbeta primers. TCRdb's table, derived via immunoSEQ multiplex PCR, lists solely in-frame clones and lacks some. The profile covers 100,000 or so clones, with 74% appearing a single time and about 2.6% taken by the ten largest. This CDR3 has 18 amino acids. The germline V and J ends were trimmed by 0 bases and 3 bases, with 18 bases remaining between them. Germline CDR1 MNHNS, CDR2 SASEGT. As for this clone: Antigen unknown.

This TCR was sampled from a man aged 45-65 years in good health and CMV-seropositive. Sequencing was performed on PBMCs. The chain employs TRBV6-1 and TRBJ1-5; D is possibly TRBD1 (6 bases). CDR3 in amino acids: CASSEAQGQTRYNQPQHF. The CDR3 DNA reads as TGTGCCAGCAGTGAAGCGCAGGGACAAACGAGATACAATCAGCCCCAGCATTTT.